Below, one TCR beta chain is given with its context. What it binds is unknown. Profiling relied on immunoSEQ multiplex PCR, and the TCRdb table lists in-frame clones only, not all of them. The sample has some 45,000 clones, approximately 86% seen once. Sampling of blood occurred at baseline, cycle 4 day 1, and cycle 7 day 1. This sample was taken from a study of OX40 agonist ivuxolimab in advanced cancers. Study context: Given to patients was ivuxolimab, an agonistic anti-OX40 (CD134) antibody. A history of anti-PD-1, anti-PD-L1 or anti-CTLA-4 therapy was acceptable, and 40% had some. Study-wide results and limits: CD8+ T cells (on average) carried more expanded clones than CD4+ T cells.

Germline assignment: CDR1 SGHAT and CDR2 FQNNGV. CDR3 length equals 15 residues. V dropped 5 bases and J dropped 4 bases, with 14 bases sitting between them. The gene calls are TRBV11-2 and TRBJ2-2; D is unresolved. Specimen: CD4+ or CD8+ T cells sorted from blood, collected in a trial of the OX40 agonist ivuxolimab. The receptor was derived from an adult with an advanced solid tumor such as melanoma, head and neck, liver or kidney cancer. CDR3 residues: CASSPSGLFTGELFF. The CDR3 nucleotides read TGTGCCAGCAGCCCCTCCGGGTTATTCACCGGGGAGCTGTTTTTT.